The rows below give T cell receptor beta chains drawn from one sample of a study of blood T cell repertoires in COVID-19. The data were produced by immunoSEQ multiplex PCR, yet TCRdb's version contains in-frame clones alone and is incomplete. The table records approximately 140,000 clones, approximately 80% of them present only once. Sequencing used peripheral blood. Receptors were obtained from a man aged 55-75 years with active or convalescent COVID-19. The CDR3 runs from the conserved cysteine through the conserved F or W. The D gene is left open where the match is weak. Expanded clones are given a class, and other clones once, few, many or no size at all.

CDR3 length: 13
J gene: TRBJ2-7
V gene: TRBV3-1/TRBV3-2
clone size: few
D gene: NA
CDR3 DNA: TGTGCCAGCAGCTACTCTAGCGCGGACGAGCAGTACTTC
CDR3 protein: CASSYSSADEQYF

CDR3 length: 14
J gene: TRBJ1-6
V gene: TRBV18
clone size: NA
D gene: NA
CDR3 DNA: TGTGCCAGCTCACTCAGGCAGAAAAATTCACCCCTCCACTTT
CDR3 protein: CASSLRQKNSPLHF

CDR3 length: 15
J gene: TRBJ2-1
V gene: TRBV15
clone size: NA
D gene: TRBD2
CDR3 DNA: TGTGCCACCAGCAGAGACCCTAGCGGGAGTAATGAGCAGTTCTTC
CDR3 protein: CATSRDPSGSNEQFF

CDR3 length: 15
J gene: TRBJ2-7
V gene: TRBV27
clone size: few
D gene: TRBD1
CDR3 DNA: TGTGCCAGCACTAGGGACAGCACACTCTCCTACGAGCAGTACTTC
CDR3 protein: CASTRDSTLSYEQYF

CDR3 length: 14
J gene: TRBJ2-1
V gene: TRBV5-4
clone size: NA
D gene: NA
CDR3 DNA: TGTGCCAGCAGCCGAGAGGGAGGATACAATGAGCAGTTCTTC
CDR3 protein: CASSREGGYNEQFF

CDR3 length: 14
J gene: TRBJ1-5
V gene: TRBV6-8
clone size: few
D gene: TRBD1
CDR3 DNA: TGTGCCGGACGAGACGGGACAGTGGGTCAGCCCCAGCATTTT
CDR3 protein: CAGRDGTVGQPQHF

CDR3 length: 15
J gene: TRBJ2-7
V gene: TRBV7-3
clone size: NA
D gene: NA
CDR3 DNA: TGTGCCAGCAGCTTACAGGGGGGCTCTACCTACGAGCAGTACTTC
CDR3 protein: CASSLQGGSTYEQYF

CDR3 length: 14
J gene: TRBJ1-1
V gene: TRBV5-1
clone size: few
D gene: TRBD1
CDR3 DNA: TGCGCCAGCAGCCCGGGACAGGGCTACACTGAAGCTTTCTTT
CDR3 protein: CASSPGQGYTEAFF

CDR3 length: 12
J gene: TRBJ1-1
V gene: TRBV6-6
clone size: NA
D gene: TRBD1
CDR3 DNA: TGTGCCAGCAGATCGACAGGGGGTGAAGCTTTCTTT
CDR3 protein: CASRSTGGEAFF

CDR3 length: 14
J gene: TRBJ2-7
V gene: TRBV11-1
clone size: few
D gene: NA
CDR3 DNA: TGTGCCAGCAGGTCCCGGGAACTACTCTACGAGCAGTACTTC
CDR3 protein: CASRSRELLYEQYF

CDR3 length: 16
J gene: TRBJ2-3
V gene: TRBV9
clone size: NA
D gene: NA
CDR3 DNA: TGTGCCAGCAGCGGGCCGCTTGCCCAAAGCACAGATACGCAGTATTTT
CDR3 protein: CASSGPLAQSTDTQYF

CDR3 length: 18
J gene: TRBJ2-3
V gene: TRBV24-1
clone size: NA
D gene: TRBD2
CDR3 DNA: TGTGCCACCAGTGATTTCACGGGACTAGCGGGAGGTTCAGATACGCAGTATTTT
CDR3 protein: CATSDFTGLAGGSDTQYF

CDR3 length: 17
J gene: TRBJ2-1
V gene: TRBV2
clone size: NA
D gene: TRBD2
CDR3 DNA: TGTGCCAGCAGTTTCACCCTCTTTAGCGGGAGTTCGAATGAGCAGTTCTTC
CDR3 protein: CASSFTLFSGSSNEQFF

CDR3 length: 14
J gene: TRBJ2-2
V gene: TRBV7-9
clone size: NA
D gene: NA
CDR3 DNA: TGTGCCAGCAGCTTCCAGCGGACCACCGGGGAGCTGTTTTTT
CDR3 protein: CASSFQRTTGELFF

CDR3 length: 14
J gene: TRBJ1-1
V gene: TRBV19
clone size: NA
D gene: TRBD1
CDR3 DNA: TGTGCCAGTAGTTTAGGGACAGGGAACACTGAAGCTTTCTTT
CDR3 protein: CASSLGTGNTEAFF

CDR3 length: 14
J gene: TRBJ2-1
V gene: TRBV2
clone size: NA
D gene: TRBD2
CDR3 DNA: TGTGCCAGCGGTTCTAGCGGGAGGGCCGTTGAGCAGTTCTTC
CDR3 protein: CASGSSGRAVEQFF

CDR3 length: 14
J gene: TRBJ2-7
V gene: TRBV21-1
clone size: NA
D gene: NA
CDR3 DNA: TGTGCCAGCAGCACGCGGGACAGCCGCTACGAGCAGTACTTC
CDR3 protein: CASSTRDSRYEQYF

CDR3 length: 13
J gene: TRBJ1-1
V gene: TRBV29-1
clone size: NA
D gene: NA
CDR3 DNA: TGCAGCGTTGATAAGGGGCTGAACACTGAAGCTTTCTTT
CDR3 protein: CSVDKGLNTEAFF

CDR3 length: 15
J gene: TRBJ2-1
V gene: TRBV9
clone size: NA
D gene: TRBD2
CDR3 DNA: TGTGCCAGCAGCCCCAGACTAGCGGGTTACAATGAGCAGTTCTTC
CDR3 protein: CASSPRLAGYNEQFF

CDR3 length: 14
J gene: TRBJ1-4
V gene: TRBV7-2
clone size: NA
D gene: TRBD1
CDR3 DNA: TGTGCCAGCAGCTCTCGGACAGGGAACGAAAAACTGTTTTTT
CDR3 protein: CASSSRTGNEKLFF

CDR3 length: 13
J gene: TRBJ2-5
V gene: TRBV3-1/TRBV3-2
clone size: NA
D gene: TRBD1
CDR3 DNA: TGTGCCAGCAGAAGGACAGGTCAAGAGACCCAGTACTTC
CDR3 protein: CASRRTGQETQYF

CDR3 length: 13
J gene: TRBJ2-7
V gene: TRBV5-1
clone size: NA
D gene: TRBD1
CDR3 DNA: TGCGCCAGCTACCGGGACAGGGGCCACGAGCAGTACTTC
CDR3 protein: CASYRDRGHEQYF

CDR3 length: 14
J gene: TRBJ2-2
V gene: TRBV20-1
clone size: NA
D gene: NA
CDR3 DNA: TGCAGTGCTAGTCGAGGGCCGAACACCGGGGAGCTGTTTTTT
CDR3 protein: CSASRGPNTGELFF

CDR3 length: 16
J gene: TRBJ2-7
V gene: TRBV21-1
clone size: NA
D gene: NA
CDR3 DNA: TGTGCCAGCAACCCATGGCTAGCGGGGCAGGGCTACGAGCAGTACTTC
CDR3 protein: CASNPWLAGQGYEQYF

CDR3 length: 15
J gene: TRBJ2-5
V gene: TRBV2
clone size: NA
D gene: NA
CDR3 DNA: TGTGGCACGACCCTGGAGGACGGGAGAGGAGAGACCCAGTACTTC
CDR3 protein: CGTTLEDGRGETQYF

CDR3 length: 17
J gene: TRBJ2-3
V gene: TRBV5-1
clone size: NA
D gene: TRBD2
CDR3 DNA: TGCGCCAGCTCGGGACTAGCGGGAACGGGGGCCACAGATACGCAGTATTTT
CDR3 protein: CASSGLAGTGATDTQYF

CDR3 length: 17
J gene: TRBJ1-1
V gene: TRBV4-3
clone size: NA
D gene: TRBD1
CDR3 DNA: TGCGCCAGCAGCCAAGTCCGGGCAACGGACAGGGGGGCTGAAGCTTTCTTT
CDR3 protein: CASSQVRATDRGAEAFF

CDR3 length: 14
J gene: TRBJ1-5
V gene: TRBV28
clone size: once
D gene: TRBD1
CDR3 DNA: TGTGCCAGCAGTTTATTACAGGGGAATCAGCCCCAGCATTTT
CDR3 protein: CASSLLQGNQPQHF

CDR3 length: 14
J gene: TRBJ1-4
V gene: TRBV19
clone size: NA
D gene: TRBD1
CDR3 DNA: TGTGCCAGCGCACGGACAGGGGGCAGGGCCGAACTGTTTTTT
CDR3 protein: CASARTGGRAELFF

CDR3 length: 13
J gene: TRBJ2-1
V gene: TRBV3-1/TRBV3-2
clone size: few
D gene: NA
CDR3 DNA: TGTGCCAGCAGCCAAGAAGGACAGCTCGAGCAGTTCTTC
CDR3 protein: CASSQEGQLEQFF